This T cell receptor beta chain appears in the sequencing data of a study of CD8 T cells in Susac syndrome. Random hexamers were used to reverse transcribe an amount of 0.5 to 1 ug RNA. From the immunoSEQ multiplex PCR reads, TCRdb called clonotypes with MiXCR, one entry per CDR3 protein. The sample records roughly 200,000 distinct CDR3 sequences, about 95% being singletons. TCR beta from blood CD8+ and CD4+ T cells was sequenced. TEMRA cells were FACS-enriched, while CD8+ and CD4+ T cells were negatively isolated. The V and J ends lost 2 bases and 7 bases respectively, with 12 bases between them. The length of the CDR3 is 14 residues. The germline CDR1 and CDR2 sequences are ENHRY and SYGVKD.

The sample taken for sequencing was CD4+ T cells from PBMCs. The chain links TRBV10-3 to TRBJ1-5, with a possible D match to TRBD1 (6 bases). The receptor was isolated from a human donor in good health. The CDR3 here is CAISEQGREQPQHF. The DNA of the CDR3 is TGTGCCATCAGTGAGCAGGGGAGGGAGCAGCCCCAGCATTTT.